The present T cell receptor beta chain was sequenced within a study of blood T cell repertoires in COVID-19. Measured with immunoSEQ multiplex PCR; TCRdb has only the in-frame clones, and not every one. The sample holds 130,000 to 150,000 clones; roughly 80% are singletons and the top ten take around 10%. V dropped 1 base and J dropped 5; count of bases not matched to a gene: 6. This CDR3 has 16 amino acids. Per the germline V gene, CDR1 is MNHEY and CDR2 is SMNVEV (reference sequence). Symptom resolution, clearance, or two negative PCRs marked donors in Cohort 3 as recovered. This TCR was recovered from a man aged 50-59 years who had recovered from COVID-19. The rearrangement joins TRBV27 to TRBJ1-1; 11 bases fit TRBD1. The sequenced sample was PBMCs or T cells enriched from blood (not recorded which). Written as DNA, the CDR3 is TGTGCCAGCAGTTTATACCCGGGACAGGGGGAAACTGAAGCTTTCTTT. Protein product: CASSLYPGQGETEAFF.